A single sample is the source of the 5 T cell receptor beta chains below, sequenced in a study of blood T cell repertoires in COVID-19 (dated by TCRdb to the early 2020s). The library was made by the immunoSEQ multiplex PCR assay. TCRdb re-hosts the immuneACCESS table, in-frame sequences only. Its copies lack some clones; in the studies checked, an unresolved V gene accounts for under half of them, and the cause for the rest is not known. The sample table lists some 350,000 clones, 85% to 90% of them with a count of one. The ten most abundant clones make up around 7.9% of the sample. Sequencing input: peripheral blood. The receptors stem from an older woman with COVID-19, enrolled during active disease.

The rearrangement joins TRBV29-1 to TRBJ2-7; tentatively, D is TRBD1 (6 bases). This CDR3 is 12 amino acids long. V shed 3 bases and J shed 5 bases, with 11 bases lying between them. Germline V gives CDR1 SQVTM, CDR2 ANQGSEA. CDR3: CSVDRGMNEQYF. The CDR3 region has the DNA TGCAGCGTTGACAGGGGTATGAACGAGCAGTACTTC.

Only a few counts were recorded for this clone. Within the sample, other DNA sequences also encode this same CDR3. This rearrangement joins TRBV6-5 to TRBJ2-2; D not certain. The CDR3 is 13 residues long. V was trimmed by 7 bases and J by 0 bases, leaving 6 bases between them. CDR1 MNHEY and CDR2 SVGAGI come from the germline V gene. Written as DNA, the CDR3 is TGTGCCAGCACCCGAGCGAACACCGGGGAGCTGTTTTTT. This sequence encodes CASTRANTGELFF.

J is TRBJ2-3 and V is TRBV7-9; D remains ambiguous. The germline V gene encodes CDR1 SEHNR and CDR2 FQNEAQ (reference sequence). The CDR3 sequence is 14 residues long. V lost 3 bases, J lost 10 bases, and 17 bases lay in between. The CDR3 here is CASSFSTPPPAQYF. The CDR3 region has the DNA TGTGCCAGCAGCTTTTCAACACCCCCCCCCGCGCAGTATTTT.

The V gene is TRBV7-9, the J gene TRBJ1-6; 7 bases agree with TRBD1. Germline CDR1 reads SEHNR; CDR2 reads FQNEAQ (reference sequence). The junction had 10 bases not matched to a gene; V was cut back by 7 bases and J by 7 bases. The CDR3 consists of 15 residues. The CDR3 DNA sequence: TGTGCCAGCACCATCATGACAGGGACAAATTCACCCCTCCACTTT. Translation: CASTIMTGTNSPLHF.

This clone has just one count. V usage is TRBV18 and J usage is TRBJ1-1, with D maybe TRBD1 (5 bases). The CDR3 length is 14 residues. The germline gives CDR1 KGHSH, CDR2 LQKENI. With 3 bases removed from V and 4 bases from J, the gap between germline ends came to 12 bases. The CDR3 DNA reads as TGTGCCAGCTCACCTTCCAGGGTGGGCACTGAAGCTTTCTTT. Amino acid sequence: CASSPSRVGTEAFF.